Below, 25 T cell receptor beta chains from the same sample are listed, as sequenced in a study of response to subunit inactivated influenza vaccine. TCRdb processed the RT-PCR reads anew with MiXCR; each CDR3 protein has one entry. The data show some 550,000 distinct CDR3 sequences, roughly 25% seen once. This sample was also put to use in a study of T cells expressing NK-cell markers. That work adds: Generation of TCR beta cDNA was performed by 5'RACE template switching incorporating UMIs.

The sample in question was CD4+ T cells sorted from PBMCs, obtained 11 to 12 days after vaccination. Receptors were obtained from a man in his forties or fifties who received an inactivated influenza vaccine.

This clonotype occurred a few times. The CDR3 loop reads CSVELAGVVYF. The CDR3, as DNA: TGCAGCGTCGAACTAGCGGGAGTAGTGTACTTC. The chain carries TRBV29-1 and TRBJ2-5, with TRBD2 matching over 11 bases. CDR1 is SQVTM, CDR2 ANQGSEA, per germline. J gave up 13 bases and V 6 bases, and 7 bases lay outside the gene matches. The CDR3 consists of 11 residues.

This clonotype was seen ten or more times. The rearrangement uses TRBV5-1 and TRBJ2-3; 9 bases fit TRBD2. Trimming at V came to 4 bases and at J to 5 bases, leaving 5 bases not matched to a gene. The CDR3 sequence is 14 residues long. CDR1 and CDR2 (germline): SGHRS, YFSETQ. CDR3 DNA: TGCGCCAGCAGCCAGAGCGGGGGGAGAGATACGCAGTATTTT. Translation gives CASSQSGGRDTQYF.

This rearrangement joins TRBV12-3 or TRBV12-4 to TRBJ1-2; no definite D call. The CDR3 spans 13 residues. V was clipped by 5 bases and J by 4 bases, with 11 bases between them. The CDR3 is CASSLGESYGYTF. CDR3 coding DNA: TGTGCCAGCAGTCTCGGGGAGAGCTATGGCTACACCTTC.

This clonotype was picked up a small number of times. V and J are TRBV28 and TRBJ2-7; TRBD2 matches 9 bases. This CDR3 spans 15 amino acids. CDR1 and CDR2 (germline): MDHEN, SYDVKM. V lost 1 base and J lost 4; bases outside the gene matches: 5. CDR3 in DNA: TGTGCCAGCAGTTTATTACTAGCGGGCCTATACGAGCAGTACTTC. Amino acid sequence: CASSLLLAGLYEQYF.

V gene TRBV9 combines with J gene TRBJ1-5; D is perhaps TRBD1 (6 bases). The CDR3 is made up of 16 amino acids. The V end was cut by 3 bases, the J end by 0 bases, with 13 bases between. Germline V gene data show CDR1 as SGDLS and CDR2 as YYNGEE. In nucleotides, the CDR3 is TGTGCCAGCAGCGAACAACAGGGTCTTAGCAATCAGCCCCAGCATTTT. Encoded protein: CASSEQQGLSNQPQHF. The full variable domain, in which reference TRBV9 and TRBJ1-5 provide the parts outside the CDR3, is DSGVTQTPKHLITATGQRVTLRCSPRSGDLSVYWYQQSLDQGLQFLIQYYNGEERAKGNILERFSAQQFPDLHSELNLSSLELGDSALYFCASSEQQGLSNQPQHFGDGTRLSIL.

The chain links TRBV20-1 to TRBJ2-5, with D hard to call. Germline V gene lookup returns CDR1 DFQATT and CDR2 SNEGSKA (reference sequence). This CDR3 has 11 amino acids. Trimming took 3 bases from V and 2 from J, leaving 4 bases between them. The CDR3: CSARTQETQYF. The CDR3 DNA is TGCAGTGCTAGGACTCAAGAGACCCAGTACTTC.

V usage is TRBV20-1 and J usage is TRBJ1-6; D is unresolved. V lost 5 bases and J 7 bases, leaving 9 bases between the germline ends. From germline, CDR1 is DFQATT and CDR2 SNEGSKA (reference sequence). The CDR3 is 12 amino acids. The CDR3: CSAARVNSPLHF. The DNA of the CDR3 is TGCAGTGCTGCACGAGTAAATTCACCCCTCCACTTT.

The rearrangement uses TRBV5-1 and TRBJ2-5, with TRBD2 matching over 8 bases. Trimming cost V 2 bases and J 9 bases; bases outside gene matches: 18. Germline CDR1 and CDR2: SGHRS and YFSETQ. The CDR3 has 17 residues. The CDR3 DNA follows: TGCGCCAGCAGCTTAGCTGGTAGCGGGGCCTCGGCGGGGGCCCAGTACTTC. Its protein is CASSLAGSGASAGAQYF.

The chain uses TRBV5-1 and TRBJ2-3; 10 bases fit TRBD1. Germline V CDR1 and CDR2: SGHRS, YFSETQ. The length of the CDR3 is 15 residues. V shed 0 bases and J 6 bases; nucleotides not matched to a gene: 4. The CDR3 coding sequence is TGCGCCAGCAGCTTGGACCGGGACAGGGGCGATACGCAGTATTTT. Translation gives CASSLDRDRGDTQYF.

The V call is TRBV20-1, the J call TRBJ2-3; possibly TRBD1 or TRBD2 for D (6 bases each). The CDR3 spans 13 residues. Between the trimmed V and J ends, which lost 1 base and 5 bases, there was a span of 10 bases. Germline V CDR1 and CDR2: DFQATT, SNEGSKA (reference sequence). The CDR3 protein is CSARGEGGDTQYF. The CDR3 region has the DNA TGCAGTGCTAGAGGCGAGGGGGGAGATACGCAGTATTTT.

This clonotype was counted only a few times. Here the CDR3 DNA reads TGCAGTGCAATCACCCGGGACAGGGGGCGTGGAGAGACCCAGTACTTC. It specifies CSAITRDRGRGETQYF. V gene TRBV20-1 combines with J gene TRBJ2-5, with 12 positions matching TRBD1. The CDR3 length is 16 residues. The V gene's germline CDR1 is DFQATT and CDR2 SNEGSKA (reference sequence). Trimming took 6 bases from V and 4 from J; bases not matched to a gene: 12.

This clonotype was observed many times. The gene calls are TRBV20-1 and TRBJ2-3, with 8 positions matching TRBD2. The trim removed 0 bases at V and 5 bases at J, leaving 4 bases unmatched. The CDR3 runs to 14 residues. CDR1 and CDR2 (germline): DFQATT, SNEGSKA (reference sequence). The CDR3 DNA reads TGCAGTGCTAGAGATAGCCTAGCGGGAGATACGCAGTATTTT. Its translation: CSARDSLAGDTQYF.

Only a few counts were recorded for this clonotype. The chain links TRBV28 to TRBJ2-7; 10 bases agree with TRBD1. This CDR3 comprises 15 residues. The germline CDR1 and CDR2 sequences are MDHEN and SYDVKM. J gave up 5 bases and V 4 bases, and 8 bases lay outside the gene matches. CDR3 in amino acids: CASSYLGQGSNEQYF. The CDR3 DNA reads TGTGCCAGCAGTTATCTGGGACAGGGGAGCAACGAGCAGTACTTC.

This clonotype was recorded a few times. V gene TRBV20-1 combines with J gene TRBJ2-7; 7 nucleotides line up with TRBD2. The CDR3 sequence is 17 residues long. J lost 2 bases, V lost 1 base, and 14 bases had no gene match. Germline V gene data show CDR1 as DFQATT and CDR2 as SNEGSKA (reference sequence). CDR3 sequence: CSARGGGEARLAYEQYF. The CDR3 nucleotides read TGCAGTGCTAGAGGGGGGGGAGAGGCCAGGTTGGCCTACGAGCAGTACTTC.

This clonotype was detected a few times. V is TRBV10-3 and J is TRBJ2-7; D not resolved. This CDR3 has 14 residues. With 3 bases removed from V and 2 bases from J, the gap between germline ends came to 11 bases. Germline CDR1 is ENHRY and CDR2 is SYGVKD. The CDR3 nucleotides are TGTGCCATCAGTGAACGTGGCAAGGCCTACGAGCAGTACTTC. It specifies CAISERGKAYEQYF.

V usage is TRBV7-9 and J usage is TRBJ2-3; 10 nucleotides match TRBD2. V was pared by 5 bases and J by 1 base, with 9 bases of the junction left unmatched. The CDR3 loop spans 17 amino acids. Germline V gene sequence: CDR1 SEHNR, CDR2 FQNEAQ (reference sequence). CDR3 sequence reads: CASSKSVLAGGTDTQYF. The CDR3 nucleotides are TGTGCCAGCAGCAAGTCGGTCCTAGCGGGGGGCACAGATACGCAGTATTTT.

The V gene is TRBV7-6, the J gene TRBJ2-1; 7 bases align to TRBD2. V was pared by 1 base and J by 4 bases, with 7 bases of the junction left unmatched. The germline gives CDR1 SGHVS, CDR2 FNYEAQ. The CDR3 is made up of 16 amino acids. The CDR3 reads CASSLVPRGKYNEQFF. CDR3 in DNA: TGTGCCAGCAGCTTAGTTCCGCGGGGGAAGTACAATGAGCAGTTCTTC.

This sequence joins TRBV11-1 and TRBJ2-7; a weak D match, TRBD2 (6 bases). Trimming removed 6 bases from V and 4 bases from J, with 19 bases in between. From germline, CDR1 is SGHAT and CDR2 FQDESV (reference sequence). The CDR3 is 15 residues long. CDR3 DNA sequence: TGTGCCAGCAGTCCATTGGGAGGCCAAGGGTACGAGCAGTACTTC. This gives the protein CASSPLGGQGYEQYF.

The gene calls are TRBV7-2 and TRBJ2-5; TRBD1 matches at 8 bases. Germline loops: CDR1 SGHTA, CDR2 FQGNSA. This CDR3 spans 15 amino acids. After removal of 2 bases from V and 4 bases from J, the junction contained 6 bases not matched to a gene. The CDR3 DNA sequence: TGTGCCAGCAGCTTACGGCCAGGGGGCAGAGAGACCCAGTACTTC. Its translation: CASSLRPGGRETQYF.

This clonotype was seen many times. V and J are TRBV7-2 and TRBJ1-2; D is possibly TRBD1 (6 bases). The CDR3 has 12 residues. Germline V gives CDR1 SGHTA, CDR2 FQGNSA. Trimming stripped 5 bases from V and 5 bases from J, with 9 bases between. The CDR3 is CASSNTGYGYTF. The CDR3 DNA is TGTGCCAGCAGCAACACAGGGTATGGCTACACCTTC. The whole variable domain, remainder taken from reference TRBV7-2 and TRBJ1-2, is GAGVSQSPSNKVTEKGKDVELRCDPISGHTALYWYRQSLGQGLEFLIYFQGNSAPDKSGLPSDRFSAERTGGSVSTLTIQRTQQEDSAVYLCASSNTGYGYTFGSGTRLTVV.

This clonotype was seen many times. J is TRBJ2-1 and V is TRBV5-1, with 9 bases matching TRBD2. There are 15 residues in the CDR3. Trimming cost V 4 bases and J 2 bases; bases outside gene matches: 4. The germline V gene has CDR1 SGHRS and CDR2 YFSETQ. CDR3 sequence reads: CASSDLAGAYNEQFF. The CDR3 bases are TGCGCCAGCAGCGATTTAGCGGGAGCCTACAATGAGCAGTTCTTC.

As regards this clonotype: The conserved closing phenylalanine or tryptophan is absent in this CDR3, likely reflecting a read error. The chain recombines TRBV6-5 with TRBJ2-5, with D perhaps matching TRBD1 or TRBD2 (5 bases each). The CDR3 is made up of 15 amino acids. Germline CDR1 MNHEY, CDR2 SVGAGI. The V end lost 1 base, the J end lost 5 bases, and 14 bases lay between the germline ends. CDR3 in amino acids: CASSYLGVEWETQYL. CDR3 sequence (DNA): TGTGCCAGCAGTTACTTGGGGGTGGAATGGGAGACCCAGTACCTC.

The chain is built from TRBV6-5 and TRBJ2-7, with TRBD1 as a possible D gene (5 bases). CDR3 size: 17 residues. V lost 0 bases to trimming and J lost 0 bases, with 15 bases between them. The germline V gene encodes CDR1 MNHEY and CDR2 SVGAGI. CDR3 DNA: TGTGCCAGCAGTTACTCGATAGGGGCCTCGCACTCCTACGAGCAGTACTTC. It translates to CASSYSIGASHSYEQYF.

This CDR3 is CASSPPNRGPSTDTQYF. The CDR3 nucleotides are TGTGCCAGCTCACCACCCAACAGGGGCCCTAGCACAGATACGCAGTATTTT. V is TRBV18 and J is TRBJ2-3, with 7 bases identical to TRBD1. The ends lost 0 bases at V and 0 bases at J; junction bases unmatched: 6. Per germline, CDR1 KGHSH and CDR2 LQKENI. CDR3 length: 17 residues.

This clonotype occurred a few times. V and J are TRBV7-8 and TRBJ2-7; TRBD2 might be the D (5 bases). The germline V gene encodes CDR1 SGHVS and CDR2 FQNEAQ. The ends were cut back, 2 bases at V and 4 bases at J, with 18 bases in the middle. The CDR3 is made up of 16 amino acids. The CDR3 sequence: CASSLYPRGFGYEQYF. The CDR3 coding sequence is TGTGCCAGCAGCTTATACCCCCGGGGATTTGGGTACGAGCAGTACTTC. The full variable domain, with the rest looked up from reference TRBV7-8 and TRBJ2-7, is GAGVSQSPRYKVAKRGQDVALRCDPISGHVSLFWYQQALGQGPEFLTYFQNEAQLDKSGLPSDRFFAERPEGSVSTLKIQRTQQEDSAVYLCASSLYPRGFGYEQYFGPGTRLTVT.